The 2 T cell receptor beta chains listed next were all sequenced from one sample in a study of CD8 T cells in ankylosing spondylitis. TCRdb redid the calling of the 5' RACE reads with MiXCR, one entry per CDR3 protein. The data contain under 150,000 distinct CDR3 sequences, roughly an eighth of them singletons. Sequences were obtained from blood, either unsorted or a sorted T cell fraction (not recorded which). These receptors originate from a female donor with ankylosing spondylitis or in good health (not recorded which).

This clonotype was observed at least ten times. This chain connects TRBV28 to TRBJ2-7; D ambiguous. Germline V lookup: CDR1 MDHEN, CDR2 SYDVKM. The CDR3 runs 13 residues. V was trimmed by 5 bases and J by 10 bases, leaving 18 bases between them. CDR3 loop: CASSNRYSRLQYF. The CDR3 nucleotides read TGTGCCAGCAGTAACCGTTATTCCAGGTTACAGTACTTC.

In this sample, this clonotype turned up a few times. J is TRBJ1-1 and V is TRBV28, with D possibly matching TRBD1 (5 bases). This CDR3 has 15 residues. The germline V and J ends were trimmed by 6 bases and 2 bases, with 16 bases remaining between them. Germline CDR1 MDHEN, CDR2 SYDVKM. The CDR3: CASSPLGGVNTEAFF. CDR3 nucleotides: TGTGCCAGCAGCCCCCTGGGAGGGGTTAACACTGAAGCTTTCTTT.